This T cell receptor (beta chain) was sequenced in a study of T-cell memory formation after mild COVID-19. Notes on this clonotype: What it binds is unknown.

Study results and limitations: Clones that got smaller from day 15 to 85 had even CD4/CD8, while clones growing later tipped toward CD4+. Pre-infection memory showed some responding clones, and this suggested that cross-reactive memory joined.

Constant-segment primers and 5'RACE yielded cDNA libraries for TCR alpha and TCR beta, each carrying sample barcodes and UMIs. TCRdb reanalysed the 5' RACE reads using MiXCR and keeps one entry per CDR3 protein. Among about 400,000 distinct CDR3 sequences, 20% to 25% were seen once, and the ten largest hold under 15%. From germline, CDR1 is MGHRA and CDR2 YSYEKL. This CDR3 region has 16 residues. Trimming cost V 6 bases and J 1 base; bases outside gene matches: 8. Sequenced material: PBMCs or a T cell subset sorted from them (not recorded which). This TCR came from an adult woman who had mild COVID-19 (a few samples of this study predate the infection). Cell type and time point are not known. The chain uses TRBV4-1 and TRBJ2-3; the match to TRBD2 covers 9 bases. As DNA, the CDR3 is TGCGCCAGCAGGAGGGAGGTAGCGGGGGGCACAGATACGCAGTATTTT. Amino acid sequence: CASRREVAGGTDTQYF.